This entry lists 5 T cell receptor beta chains sequenced from one sample in a study of blood T cell repertoires in COVID-19. Profiling relied on immunoSEQ multiplex PCR, and the TCRdb table lists in-frame clones only, not all of them. The repertoire holds 450,000 to 500,000 clones, with 87% as singletons. Sequenced material: PBMCs or T cells enriched from blood (not recorded which). These TCRs come from a woman in her late teens or twenties who had recovered from COVID-19.

This clone was detected only once. The chain employs TRBV4-1 and TRBJ1-1; TRBD1 matches 8 bases. CDR3 length: 16 residues. Per germline, CDR1 MGHRA and CDR2 YSYEKL. V trimming: 4 bases; J trimming: 1 base; junction bases outside the gene matches: 8. CDR3 sequence: CASSRTGRGTNTEAFF. CDR3 nucleotides: TGCGCCAGCAGCCGGACAGGGCGAGGTACGAACACTGAAGCTTTCTTT.

Points on this clone: The same CDR3 can be traced to other DNA sequences in this sample. The V and J genes are TRBV18 and TRBJ1-1, with no clear D. V shed 2 bases and J shed 1 base, with 8 bases lying between them. Germline CDR1 is KGHSH and CDR2 is LQKENI. There are 14 residues in the CDR3. The CDR3 loop is CASSPNSGNTEAFF. The CDR3 DNA reads as TGTGCCAGCTCACCAAACTCGGGGAACACTGAAGCTTTCTTT.

This clone was seen a few times. This chain uses TRBV6-1 with TRBJ2-3; TRBD2 aligns across 13 bases. The CDR3 spans 21 residues. Germline loops: CDR1 MNHNS, CDR2 SASEGT. V lost 0 bases, J lost 2 bases, and 14 bases stayed unmatched. CDR3 loop: CASSEATSIVGLAGATDTQYF. The CDR3 nucleotides read TGTGCCAGCAGTGAAGCCACGTCGATCGTTGGACTAGCGGGGGCCACAGATACGCAGTATTTT.

CDR3: CSAGQESTDTQYF. As DNA, the CDR3 is TGCAGCGCTGGACAGGAGAGCACAGATACGCAGTATTTT. The chain links TRBV29-1 to TRBJ2-3, with 7 bases that match TRBD1. J was trimmed by 0 bases and V by 7 bases; bases with no gene match: 4. The germline V gene encodes CDR1 SQVTM and CDR2 ANQGSEA. The CDR3 has 13 amino acids.

V and J are TRBV11-3 and TRBJ2-3; no firm D call. Germline assignment: CDR1 SGHNT and CDR2 YENEEA. Trimming cost V 4 bases and J 6 bases, with 14 bases left between them. CDR3 length equals 14 residues. CDR3 DNA: TGTGCCAGCAGCTCGCCAGGCCCATATGATACGCAGTATTTT. Protein: CASSSPGPYDTQYF. The whole variable domain, filled in from reference TRBV11-3 and TRBJ2-3, reads EAGVVQSPRYKIIEKKQPVAFWCNPISGHNTLYWYLQNLGQGPELLIRYENEEAVDDSQLPKDRFSAERLKGVDSTLKIQPAELGDSAVYLCASSSPGPYDTQYFGPGTRLTVL.